This is a list of T cell receptor beta chains from one sample in a study of cytomegalovirus exposure and HLA in healthy donors. This table comes from immunoSEQ multiplex PCR, and its TCRdb copy is limited to in-frame clones, with some not included. The sample has some 200,000 clones; around four fifths are singletons. Sequenced input: PBMCs. The receptor source for this set is a woman aged 55 to 70 in good health and CMV-seropositive. Each CDR3 is given without its conserved first and last residue. Expanded clones get a size class; other rows say once, few or many, or leave the size out.

clone size | V gene | CDR3 protein
- | TRBV5-1 | ASSLGTSGTYEQY
- | TRBV2 | ASSAGASNYGYT
- | TRBV19 | ASSLRTSGRGDEQF
few | TRBV30 | AWSHLDRFSYEQY
- | TRBV7-2 | ASSPGTSGPEQY
few | TRBV27 | ASSLSSLAGGNNEQF
- | TRBV6-5 | ASSVLAGVADTQY
- | TRBV19 | ASRGWKLAGNTGELF
- | TRBV4-1 | ASSPAAAATNEKLF
- | TRBV15 | ATSRVTLGGPNEKLF
- | TRBV10-3 | AISESRVGETQY
- | TRBV29-1 | SVEPRNRVSPLH
- | TRBV18 | ASSPGTGNEKLF
- | TRBV29-1 | SVGGTGSRGYT
- | TRBV28 | ASSLGQTNYGYT
- | TRBV18 | ASSPSGSEQY
few | TRBV6-5 | ASSYSRDTEAF
- | TRBV4-2 | ASSQFDSDSYEQY
- | TRBV7-9 | ASSFGLAGGVSQETQY
- | TRBV27 | ASSLAGTKETQY
- | TRBV7-2 | ASSLATSGYNEQF
- | TRBV6-1 | ASREGTGTMNTEAF
- | TRBV6-5 | ASRNSGGAYNEQF
- | TRBV28 | ASRGQGGSPLH
- | TRBV28 | ASSLPLGAGRSSGNTIY
once | TRBV5-1 | ASSFGGPSTDTQY